This T cell receptor beta chain was retrieved from a study of T cell responses to AZD1222 COVID-19 vaccine. The CDR3 spans 14 residues. Trimming left V 3 bases short and J 7 bases short, with 15 bases between. CDR1 is LNHDA, CDR2 SQIVND, per germline (reference sequence). Only in-frame clones appear in the TCRdb table, and some are missing; sequencing was by immunoSEQ multiplex PCR. The table lists about 140,000 clones, more than 70% of them singletons. This clone has more than one count but fewer than ten. Its antigen is unknown. Study-wide results and caveats: Researchers took repertoire samples only after the peak T cell response had come. Females outnumbered males among donors, who were mostly white British; clonal diversity was possibly underestimated. Vaccine-associated CD4 TCRs spanned spike, dominant at 160-218 and 743-854. Among spike-specific TCRs, nearly half reportedly target unmutated variant regions.

V usage is TRBV19 and J usage is TRBJ1-1; D is undetermined. The clonotype was recovered from an adult in good health. Sequences were derived from peripheral blood, sampled on day 0 of AZD1222 vaccination. CDR3 amino acids: CASSIGRGRGEAFF. DNA of the CDR3: TGTGCCAGTAGTATCGGGCGGGGTCGGGGTGAAGCTTTCTTT.